The 14 T cell receptor beta chains listed next were all sequenced from one sample in a study of cytomegalovirus exposure and HLA in healthy donors. The PCR was carried out with 60 Vbeta primers and 13 Jbeta primers. Method: immunoSEQ multiplex PCR; TCRdb's copy keeps in-frame clones and lacks some. Of fewer than 300,000 clones listed, 75% to 85% were seen once; the top ten hold about 0.28%. The sample comprised PBMCs. The receptors were sampled from a girl aged 2-10 years in good health and CMV-seronegative.

The V call is TRBV6-5, the J call TRBJ2-5; 11 nucleotides agree with TRBD1. CDR1 is MNHEY, CDR2 SVGAGI, per germline. The length of the CDR3 is 15 residues. Trimming took 7 bases from V and 5 from J; bases not matched to a gene: 9. CDR3 in DNA: TGTGCCAGCACCCGGACAGGGGGCGCTTGGGAGACCCAGTACTTC. Amino acids: CASTRTGGAWETQYF.

This clone was detected a few times. This chain connects TRBV5-4 to TRBJ1-2; a possible D gene is TRBD1 (5 bases). The V gene's germline CDR1 is SGHNT and CDR2 YYREEE (reference sequence). V lost 5 bases and J 6 bases, leaving 20 bases between the germline ends. The CDR3 extends over 15 amino acids. As DNA, the CDR3 is TGTGCCAGCAGGCCACGGGCGACAGCCCAACATGGCTACACCTTC. Translating gives CASRPRATAQHGYTF.

The chain uses TRBV10-3 and TRBJ2-3, with 8 bases matching TRBD2. Germline trimming cut 7 bases from V and 2 bases from J; bases unmatched to any gene: 8. The germline V gene has CDR1 ENHRY and CDR2 SYGVKD. The CDR3 contains 15 residues. CDR3 sequence: CAITVTSAYTDTQYF. CDR3 nucleotides: TGTGCCATCACTGTGACTAGCGCGTACACAGATACGCAGTATTTT.

This chain connects TRBV28 to TRBJ2-3, with 9 nucleotides matching TRBD2. CDR1 is MDHEN and CDR2 is SYDVKM in the germline V gene. The V segment lost 1 base and the J segment 3 bases; nucleotides outside the gene matches: 8. This CDR3 region has 17 residues. CDR3 sequence: CASSLYPSGKETDTQYF. Written as DNA, the CDR3 is TGTGCCAGCAGTTTATATCCTAGCGGGAAGGAAACAGATACGCAGTATTTT.

The chain links TRBV11-2 to TRBJ2-5; 7 positions match TRBD1. Near its end, the DNA agrees better with TRBJ2-7, so the J call may be wrong. CDR3 length equals 18 residues. The germline V gene has CDR1 SGHAT and CDR2 FQNNGV. CDR3: CASSFHSATGDVPYEQYF. Written as DNA, the CDR3 is TGTGCCAGCAGCTTCCATAGTGCTACAGGGGATGTGCCCTACGAGCAGTACTTC.

The gene calls are TRBV4-1 and TRBJ1-1; 10 positions match TRBD1. The CDR3 extends over 17 amino acids. The V and J ends lost 0 bases and 10 bases, in that order; junction bases with no gene match: 14. Germline CDR1 MGHRA, CDR2 YSYEKL. The CDR3 sequence is CASSQETGGFRGDGAFF. The CDR3 DNA reads TGCGCCAGCAGCCAAGAGACAGGGGGCTTTAGAGGTGATGGAGCTTTCTTT.

The rearrangement links TRBV4-2 to TRBJ2-1; the match to TRBD2 covers 7 bases. Germline V lookup: CDR1 LGHNA, CDR2 YNFKEQ. V gave up 3 bases and J gave up 0 bases; unmatched junction bases: 8. CDR3 length: 17 amino acids. The CDR3 DNA reads TGTGCCAGCAGCCAGGGTACTAGCGTGAGCTCCTACAATGAGCAGTTCTTC. Amino acids: CASSQGTSVSSYNEQFF.

The chain has TRBV2 and TRBJ2-3; D possibly corresponds to TRBD1 (6 bases). Trimming took 6 bases from V and 7 from J, leaving 11 bases between them. Germline CDR1 reads SNHLY; CDR2 reads FYNNEI. CDR3 length: 12 amino acids. The CDR3 sequence: CASRGDINTQYF. CDR3 coding DNA: TGTGCCAGCAGGGGGGACATTAATACGCAGTATTTT.

This chain uses TRBV28 with TRBJ2-7; 8 nucleotides match TRBD1. CDR1 and CDR2 (germline): MDHEN, SYDVKM. The J segment lost 0 bases and the V segment lost 8 bases, leaving 9 bases of the junction unmatched. This CDR3 is built from 15 residues. CDR3 region: CASVDRAGGSYEQYF. CDR3 DNA sequence: TGTGCCAGCGTGGACAGGGCTGGGGGCTCCTACGAGCAGTACTTC.

Regarding this clone: The junction departs from germline at one end; a sequencing error may be responsible. The chain joins TRBV4-1 to TRBJ2-7; TRBD2 agrees at 7 bases. Germline V gene sequence: CDR1 MGHRA, CDR2 YSYEKL. The CDR3 totals 13 residues. The CDR3 DNA reads as TGCGCCAGCAGCCAATCCCTCAGCGGGGACCCTTTTTTC. Amino acid sequence: CASSQSLSGDPFF.

The chain links TRBV5-5 to TRBJ1-1; no clear D gene. CDR3 length equals 16 residues. V lost 2 bases and J 1 base, leaving 15 bases between the germline ends. Germline V gene sequence: CDR1 SGHKS, CDR2 YYEKEE (reference sequence). The CDR3 DNA is TGTGCCAGCAGCTTATTGGCAGATAACCCGAACACTGAAGCTTTCTTT. This translates into CASSLLADNPNTEAFF.

The chain links TRBV5-4 to TRBJ1-6; 7 bases are shared with TRBD1. Germline V gives CDR1 SGHNT, CDR2 YYREEE (reference sequence). Germline trimming cut 4 bases from V and 6 bases from J; bases unmatched to any gene: 7. CDR3 size: 15 residues. In DNA form, the CDR3 reads TGTGCCAGCAGCCTGAGACAGGGCCTTAATTCACCCCTCCACTTT. This gives the protein CASSLRQGLNSPLHF.

The chain uses TRBV6-5 and TRBJ1-6, with a tentative D call TRBD1 (5 bases). Per the germline V gene, CDR1 is MNHEY and CDR2 is SVGAGI. V was clipped by 0 bases and J by 8 bases, with 11 bases between them. This CDR3 contains 15 residues. CDR3 sequence (DNA): TGTGCCAGCAGTTACTCCCGCAGGGTGGATTCACCCCTCCACTTT. Protein product: CASSYSRRVDSPLHF.

The chain links TRBV6-6 to TRBJ1-6; D gene ambiguous. This CDR3 region has 14 residues. Trimming removed 2 bases at V and 6 bases at J, with 8 bases between. The germline V gene encodes CDR1 MNHNY and CDR2 SVGAGI (reference sequence). DNA of the CDR3: TGTGCCAGCAGTTACGCGAGAAGTAATTCACCCCTCCACTTT. It yields the protein CASSYARSNSPLHF.